This note documents a single T cell receptor (beta chain) sequence. No antigen is known for it. No much larger clone is present one base from it, and per-base qualities are unavailable. The CDR3 runs 16 amino acids, cysteine and phenylalanine included. Only the CDR3 portion is preserved as DNA: 48 bases, with reading frame beginning at the first base. Trimming removed 5 bases from V and 7 bases from J; the gene matches leave 11 bases unexplained. In the germline V gene (reference sequence), CDR1 corresponds to LNHNV and CDR2 to YYDKDF. FACS was used to sort naive T cells as CD45RA+ cells and memory T cells as CD45RO+ CD4+ or CD8+ cells. The T cells used for TCR sequencing were obtained from a couple of healthy control subjects. Sorted T cell subsets that were not stimulated were used as baseline controls for the mixed lymphocyte reactions. The Qiagen DNeasy Blood & Tissue Kit was used to extract genomic DNA.

The sample is drawn from a study of regulatory dendritic cells for organ transplantation (dated by TCRdb to about 2017). Broadly, across the study: The TCRbeta repertoires of sorted naive and memory CD4+ and CD8+ T cells were sequenced before and after allostimulation with regulatory or mature dendritic cells.

The investigation overall reported the following: Of the resting subsets, the one holding the most alloreactive TCR clonotypes was memory CD8+ T cells. Expansion of memory CD8+ clones was induced by allostimulation in both subjects, but more limited expansion appeared to be induced by regulatory dendritic cells than by mature dendritic cells. Only a couple of subjects were sequenced, and considerable between-individual heterogeneity in the alloreactive memory CD8+ T cell pool was noted by the authors. Naive CD4+ and CD8+ T cells showed highly diverse repertoires, whereas memory cells were less diverse and memory CD8+ cells were the most oligoclonal.

TCRbeta CDR3 regions were amplified by multiplexed two-step PCR using Vbeta-specific forward primers and Jbeta-specific reverse primers. Through the immunoSEQ service, TCRbeta libraries were sequenced on an Illumina instrument. The original methods were these. IMGT annotation was used to assign V, D and J genes, and synthetic CDR3 analogues were used to correct the counts for multiplex PCR bias. Repertoire clonality was computed in the immunoSEQ Analyzer as one minus normalized Shannon entropy. Whether a clone counted as expanded was decided by Fisher's exact test with Benjamini-Hochberg false discovery rate control and a two-tailed cutoff of P<0.01. As stored in TCRdb, this immuneACCESS dataset retains in-frame rearrangements with V and J assigned. A fraction of the clones does not appear; measured against another copy, unresolved V genes explain less than half of the discrepancy, and the remainder lacks a known reason. The V and J calls and clone size were taken over from that table, and D and trimming were inferred from the DNA. Counted in this sample were under 45,000 clones; about 89% of them appeared once. The ten largest clones represent under 0.065% of the sample.

The sequence was collected from a human donor in good health. The chain joins TRBV15 to TRBJ1-4; TRBD1 fits 9 bases in the junction. The sequencing input was naive CD4+ T cells from blood. In light of the paper, this sample's cell subset or site label describes: CD45RA+ naive T cells. The DNA sequence is given as TGTGCCACCAGCCTGCTCCTGACAGGGGGGGGTGAAAAACTGTTTTTT. The encoded protein is CATSLLLTGGGEKLFF.